Presented here are 24 T cell receptor beta chains from one specimen sequenced in a study of T cell clones after liver transplantation. The method was immunoSEQ multiplex PCR; TCRdb's version includes in-frame clones alone and lacks a portion of them. The sample contains about 76,000 clones, around 78% of which appear only once. Sample: CD4+ T cells from blood, taken at the 22-month timepoint. These receptors came from a human patient who received a liver transplant. A subset of T cells may come from the graft donor.

This clone was picked up a small number of times. The V and J genes are TRBV11-2 and TRBJ2-3; perhaps TRBD2 as D (6 bases). CDR3 length equals 13 residues. V was clipped by 5 bases and J by 8 bases, with 14 bases between them. Germline assignment: CDR1 SGHAT and CDR2 FQNNGV. The CDR3 coding sequence is TGTGCCAGCAGCCTCCCCGGGACTGGTACGCAGTATTTT. As protein: CASSLPGTGTQYF.

The V and J genes are TRBV7-3 and TRBJ2-3; TRBD2 matches 9 bases. J gave up 4 bases and V 2 bases, and 4 bases lay outside the gene matches. The germline CDR1 and CDR2 sequences are SGHTA and FQGTGA. The CDR3 has 15 residues. The CDR3 DNA reads TGTGCCAGCAGCTTACGCGGGGGGGCATCAGATACGCAGTATTTT. Translating it yields CASSLRGGASDTQYF.

This chain joins TRBV28 and TRBJ1-2; 11 positions agree with TRBD1. CDR1 and CDR2 (germline): MDHEN, SYDVKM. CDR3 length: 15 residues. With 6 bases clipped from V and 5 bases from J, the junction kept 8 bases outside the gene matches. The chain's CDR3 is CASRRPGQGDYGYTF. CDR3 bases: TGTGCCAGCAGAAGACCGGGACAGGGGGATTATGGCTACACCTTC.

This clone showed up just once. The chain joins TRBV30 to TRBJ2-1; D uncertain. The CDR3 has 11 amino acids. The V and J ends lost 5 bases and 5 bases respectively, with 7 bases between them. Germline values: CDR1 GTSNPN, CDR2 SVGIG (reference sequence). CDR3 bases: TGTGCCTGGGGATATAACAATGAGCAGTTCTTC. This translates into CAWGYNNEQFF.

The chain employs TRBV27 and TRBJ2-2; 8 nucleotides align to TRBD2. Germline assignment: CDR1 MNHEY and CDR2 SMNVEV (reference sequence). This CDR3 comprises 14 residues. Trimming removed 2 bases from V and 7 bases from J; junction bases left unmatched: 3. The CDR3 region is CASSLAGGYGELFF. Written as DNA, the CDR3 is TGTGCCAGCAGTTTAGCGGGAGGTTACGGGGAGCTGTTTTTT.

The chain carries TRBV5-1 and TRBJ2-7, with TRBD2 identical over 10 bases. V was clipped by 0 bases and J by 4 bases; unmatched bases: 7. Germline CDR1 SGHRS, CDR2 YFSETQ. The CDR3 contains 16 residues. CDR3 sequence (DNA): TGCGCCAGCAGCTTGGCTCCTAGCGGGGGACTATACGAGCAGTACTTC. Amino acids: CASSLAPSGGLYEQYF.

The chain carries TRBV11-2 and TRBJ2-7; D may be TRBD1 (6 bases). The length of the CDR3 is 14 residues. V shed 4 bases and J shed 2 bases, with 12 bases lying between them. Germline V CDR1 and CDR2: SGHAT, FQNNGV. Written as DNA, the CDR3 is TGTGCCAGCAGCTCTAAGACAGGACCCTACGAGCAGTACTTC. It yields the protein CASSSKTGPYEQYF. Full variable domain (missing parts from reference TRBV11-2 and TRBJ2-7): EAGVAQSPRYKIIEKRQSVAFWCNPISGHATLYWYQQILGQGPKLLIQFQNNGVVDDSQLPKDRFSAERLKGVDSTLKIQPAKLEDSAVYLCASSSKTGPYEQYFGPGTRLTVT.

The chain uses TRBV2 and TRBJ2-7, with D possibly being TRBD2 (5 bases). This CDR3 has 13 amino acids. CDR1 and CDR2 from the germline V gene are SNHLY and FYNNEI. V was shortened by 6 bases and J by 4 bases, with 13 bases between the two germline ends. The CDR3 bases are TGTGCCAGCAGACGGGGTGTCTCGTACGAGCAGTACTTC. Its translation: CASRRGVSYEQYF.

The CDR3 sequence is CASSLISGRGNEQFF. In DNA, the CDR3 is TGTGCCAGCAGCTTGATTAGCGGGAGGGGCAATGAGCAGTTCTTC. The chain couples TRBV5-6 to TRBJ2-1; 11 nucleotides line up with TRBD2. This CDR3 comprises 15 residues. The germline V gene has CDR1 SGHDT and CDR2 YYEEEE. V trimming: 1 base; J trimming: 6 bases; junction bases outside the gene matches: 3.

The rearrangement joins TRBV2 to TRBJ2-5; D possibly corresponds to TRBD1 (5 bases). Germline CDR1 is SNHLY and CDR2 is FYNNEI. V was cut by 8 bases and J by 13 bases, with 20 bases left in between. The CDR3 spans 12 residues. CDR3 loop: CASLQGSPRLYF. In nucleotides, the CDR3 is TGTGCCAGCCTCCAGGGCTCCCCCCGACTGTACTTC.

J is TRBJ1-4 and V is TRBV5-6; D remains ambiguous. The CDR3 runs to 15 residues. CDR1 and CDR2 (germline): SGHDT, YYEEEE. V lost 6 bases, J lost 4 bases, and 16 bases lay in between. Here the CDR3 reads CASTRWGWVNEKLFF. The DNA for the CDR3 is TGTGCCAGCACAAGATGGGGATGGGTTAATGAAAAACTGTTTTTT.

The V call is TRBV27, the J call TRBJ2-6, with TRBD1 matching 7 bases. This CDR3 spans 15 amino acids. Trimming took 10 bases from V and 2 from J; bases not matched to a gene: 8. Germline assignment: CDR1 MNHEY and CDR2 SMNVEV (reference sequence). This chain's CDR3 is CATRTGGAGANVLTF. The CDR3 DNA reads TGTGCCACCAGGACAGGCGGCGCTGGGGCCAACGTCCTGACTTTC.

The gene calls are TRBV20-1 and TRBJ2-7; D possibly uses TRBD1 or TRBD2 (5 bases each). Germline V CDR1 and CDR2: DFQATT, SNEGSKA (reference sequence). With 6 bases removed from V and 7 bases from J, the gap between germline ends came to 13 bases. The CDR3 loop spans 11 amino acids. The CDR3 here is CSALGDGEQYF. In DNA, the CDR3 is TGCAGTGCCCTAGGGGACGGGGAGCAGTACTTC.

The V call is TRBV20-1, the J call TRBJ1-1, with D maybe TRBD1 (5 bases). Trimming shortened V by 6 bases and J by 9 bases, and 14 bases separated the two germline ends. The CDR3 has 11 amino acids. CDR1 is DFQATT and CDR2 is SNEGSKA in the germline V gene (reference sequence). This CDR3 is CSAPVRQKAFF. CDR3 DNA sequence: TGCAGTGCCCCGGTCCGACAGAAAGCTTTCTTT.

V gene TRBV18 combines with J gene TRBJ2-1; 10 positions match TRBD2. J gave up 9 bases and V 1 base, and 6 bases lay outside the gene matches. Germline V CDR1 and CDR2: KGHSH, LQKENI. The CDR3 spans 15 residues. The CDR3 spells CASSPQGLASGEQFF. The CDR3 nucleotides are TGTGCCAGCTCACCACAGGGACTAGCGTCGGGTGAGCAGTTCTTC.

This chain connects TRBV10-2 to TRBJ2-1, with D perhaps assigned TRBD1 or TRBD2 (6 bases each). This CDR3 comprises 18 residues. Trimming took 2 bases from V and 6 from J, leaving 23 bases between them. The V gene's germline CDR1 is WSHSY and CDR2 SAAADI. In nucleotides, the CDR3 is TGCGCCAGCAGTGAGAGGACAGTCAAAGCGGGTATTAGCAATGAGCAGTTCTTC. This encodes CASSERTVKAGISNEQFF.

This clone was observed a few times. The V call is TRBV27, the J call TRBJ1-1; D gene uncertain. Trimming pared 5 bases from V and 8 bases from J, leaving 18 bases between. The length of the CDR3 is 14 residues. Germline values: CDR1 MNHEY, CDR2 SMNVEV (reference sequence). CDR3 residues: CASSPLRGYSEAFF. CDR3 coding DNA: TGTGCCAGCAGTCCCCTGCGGGGTTATTCCGAAGCTTTCTTT.

The V and J genes are TRBV18 and TRBJ2-2; 8 nucleotides align to TRBD1. Trimming cost V 6 bases and J 1 base; bases outside gene matches: 4. The germline CDR1 and CDR2 sequences are KGHSH and LQKENI. The CDR3 consists of 15 residues. CDR3 bases: TGTGCCAGCTCCGGACAGGGCCTGAACACCGGGGAGCTGTTTTTT. Its protein is CASSGQGLNTGELFF.

The J gene is TRBJ2-1, the V gene TRBV5-4; D not certain. The CDR3 totals 15 residues. V was cut by 4 bases and J by 0 bases, with 11 bases left in between. CDR1 is SGHNT, CDR2 YYREEE, per germline (reference sequence). DNA of the CDR3: TGTGCCAGCAGCGCCCCGCGGAGCTCCTACAATGAGCAGTTCTTC. Protein: CASSAPRSSYNEQFF.

In DNA form, the CDR3 reads TGTGCCAGCAGGGCACCGGGACTAGCGGGAGAAAGCTCCTACGAGCAGTACTTC. Residues: CASRAPGLAGESSYEQYF. J is TRBJ2-7 and V is TRBV28, with TRBD2 matching 14 bases. The CDR3 totals 18 residues. From germline, CDR1 is MDHEN and CDR2 SYDVKM. The V segment lost 6 bases and the J segment 0 bases; nucleotides outside the gene matches: 10. Drawing the rest from reference TRBV28 and TRBJ2-7, the complete variable domain is DVKVTQSSRYLVKRTGEKVFLECVQDMDHENMFWYRQDPGLGLRLIYFSYDVKMKEKGDIPEGYSVSREKKERFSLILESASTNQTSMYLCASRAPGLAGESSYEQYFGPGTRLTVT.

A single count supports this clone. CDR3 sequence: CASSLAPASGTDTQYF. DNA of the CDR3: TGTGCCAGCAGCTTAGCGCCGGCTAGCGGCACAGATACGCAGTATTTT. The chain links TRBV7-9 to TRBJ2-3; D possibly corresponds to TRBD2 (6 bases). Trimming took off 0 bases at V and 1 base at J, with 11 bases between the two ends. This CDR3 is built from 16 residues. Germline loops: CDR1 SEHNR, CDR2 FQNEAQ (reference sequence).

The chain combines TRBV5-8 with TRBJ2-3; D may be TRBD1 or TRBD2 (5 bases each). The CDR3 covers 17 residues. The germline V gene encodes CDR1 SGHTS and CDR2 YDEGEE. V was clipped by 4 bases and J by 6 bases, with 24 bases between them. The CDR3 spells CASSIYRDRLTIDTQYF. The DNA of the CDR3 is TGTGCCAGCAGCATTTACCGGGACCGACTTACGATTGATACGCAGTATTTT.

The sample holds one count of this clone. This chain links TRBV19 with TRBJ1-5; possible D gene TRBD1, 5 bases. Trimming removed 4 bases at V and 3 bases at J, with 10 bases between. The CDR3 runs 14 residues. The germline V gene encodes CDR1 LNHDA and CDR2 SQIVND (reference sequence). CDR3 sequence (DNA): TGTGCCAGTAGTAGGGGCGCAGTCAATCAGCCCCAGCATTTT. Protein sequence: CASSRGAVNQPQHF.

Only one count was recorded for this clone. V gene TRBV2 combines with J gene TRBJ2-4; a weak D match, TRBD1 (7 bases). Germline-derived CDR1 and CDR2 are SNHLY and FYNNEI. With 7 bases removed from V and 2 bases from J, the gap between germline ends came to 18 bases. CDR3 length: 16 amino acids. CDR3 sequence (DNA): TGTGCCAGCAATGGAGGGGGCAAGGGGACCAAAAACATTCAGTACTTC. Its translation is CASNGGGKGTKNIQYF.